The next 26 T cell receptor beta chains were all read from a single sample in a study of tumor and adjacent non-tumor tissue in lung cancer. A modified ARM-PCR protocol with three rounds of nested PCR amplified TCRbeta. TCRdb itself ran the multiplex PCR reads through MiXCR, one entry per CDR3 protein. Of about 120,000 distinct CDR3 sequences listed, under 90% are singletons. This sample's RNA came from whole unsorted tissue. Sequencing input: lung tumor tissue. The receptors come from a man aged 70 or older with non-small cell lung cancer.

V is TRBV5-5 and J is TRBJ2-7; perhaps TRBD2 as D (5 bases). CDR3 length: 15 residues. The germline V and J ends were trimmed by 4 bases and 7 bases, with 21 bases remaining between them. CDR1 is SGHKS, CDR2 YYEKEE, per germline (reference sequence). The CDR3 DNA sequence: TGTGCCAGCAGCCATCCCGGGATAGGGCGTAATGAGCAGTACTTC. Translation gives CASSHPGIGRNEQYF.

The table lists this clonotype with a few counts. This may be a read error, as it is one base from a much larger clone. The conserved final phenylalanine or tryptophan is absent from the CDR3, which likely points to a read error. The CDR3 DNA is TGCGCCAGCAGCTTGGTTTACTCTGGGGCCAACGTCCTGACTTTA. This codes for CASSLVYSGANVLTL. The chain joins TRBV5-1 to TRBJ2-6; D is undetermined. V was pared by 0 bases and J by 0 bases, with 4 bases between. CDR3 length: 15 residues. The germline V gene encodes CDR1 SGHRS and CDR2 YFSETQ.

This clonotype was seen just once. The junction differs from germline at one of its ends, possibly a read error. The V gene is TRBV6-5, the J gene TRBJ2-2, with D perhaps TRBD2 (5 bases). Germline V CDR1 and CDR2: MNHEY, SVGAGI. This CDR3 is built from 16 residues. CDR3 sequence: CASSWARGRSSGELFF. The CDR3 bases are TGTGCCAGCAGCTGGGCCCGAGGGAGAAGCTCCGGGGAGCTATTTTTT.

The gene calls are TRBV6-6 and TRBJ2-5; perhaps TRBD2 as D (6 bases). The germline V gene has CDR1 MNHNY and CDR2 SVGAGI (reference sequence). This CDR3 comprises 14 residues. V lost 7 bases and J 1 base, leaving 13 bases between the germline ends. The CDR3 protein is CASTYGGTQETQYF. The CDR3, as DNA: TGTGCCAGCACTTATGGGGGGACCCAAGAGACCCAGTACTTC.

As for this clonotype: Because it lacks the conserved phenylalanine or tryptophan at the end, this CDR3 is likely a read error. The chain uses TRBV29-1 and TRBJ2-5, with D hard to call. CDR3 length: 11 residues. V lost 3 bases, J lost 5 bases, and 7 bases lay in between. The germline V gene has CDR1 SQVTM and CDR2 ANQGSEA. The CDR3 bases are TGCAGCGTTGAGAGAAGTGAGACCCAGTACTCC. Protein sequence: CSVERSETQYS.

The chain combines TRBV29-1 with TRBJ2-7, with D uncertain. Per the germline V gene, CDR1 is SQVTM and CDR2 is ANQGSEA. Trimming removed 3 bases from V and 6 bases from J, with 9 bases in between. The CDR3 is made up of 11 amino acids. DNA of the CDR3: TGCAGCGTTGAGTCGTGGCGCGAGCAGTACTTC. As protein: CSVESWREQYF.

A remark on this clonotype: The junction differs from germline at one of its ends, possibly a read error. The CDR3 region is CASSYLGGSGRAALF. CDR3 DNA: TGTGCCAGCAGTTACCTTGGCGGTAGTGGGAGGGCGGCGTTATTC. V is TRBV6-5 and J is TRBJ2-1; 7 bases are shared with TRBD2. Germline values: CDR1 MNHEY, CDR2 SVGAGI. CDR3 length equals 15 residues.

This clonotype was seen ten or more times. The V gene is TRBV11-2, the J gene TRBJ2-1; 11 bases fit TRBD2. Germline trimming cut 5 bases from V and 2 bases from J; bases unmatched to any gene: 5. The CDR3 covers 16 residues. Germline V gene lookup returns CDR1 SGHAT and CDR2 FQNNGV. The CDR3 is CASSKTSGSTYNEQFF. The CDR3 coding sequence is TGTGCCAGCAGCAAAACTAGCGGGAGTACCTACAATGAGCAGTTCTTC.

A single count supports this clonotype. J is TRBJ1-2 and V is TRBV29-1, with no clear D. The CDR3 runs 14 residues. Germline lookup yields CDR1 SQVTM and CDR2 ANQGSEA. The CDR3 is CSAGRGKANYGYTF. CDR3 nucleotide sequence: TGCAGTGCCGGGAGAGGAAAGGCTAACTATGGCTACACCTTC.

Note on this clonotype: At one end the junction does not follow the germline gene, possibly because of a read error. The CDR3 spells CSVTWQGTDTQCF. For the CDR3, the DNA is TGCAGCGTTACTTGGCAGGGCACAGATACGCAGTGTTTT. This sequence joins TRBV29-1 and TRBJ2-3; tentatively, D is TRBD1 (5 bases). CDR3 size: 13 residues. In germline, CDR1 is SQVTM, CDR2 ANQGSEA.

About this clonotype: One base away lies a much larger clone, so this may be a sequencing read error. The chain uses TRBV28 and TRBJ1-5, with D possibly being TRBD1 (5 bases). This CDR3 is built from 15 residues. V was cut by 2 bases and J by 6 bases, with 14 bases left in between. Looked up from germline, CDR1 is MDHEN and CDR2 is SYDVKM. The CDR3 coding sequence is TGTGCCAGCAGTTTAGGTAGGGTCGGGGGTCAGCCCCAGCATTTT. Protein product: CASSLGRVGGQPQHF. The full variable domain, in which reference TRBV28 and TRBJ1-5 provide the parts outside the CDR3, is DVKVTQSSRYLVKRTGEKVFLECVQDMDHENMFWYRQDPGLGLRLIYFSYDVKMKEKGDIPEGYSVSREKKERFSLILESASTNQTSMYLCASSLGRVGGQPQHFGDGTRLSIL.

The chain is built from TRBV29-1 and TRBJ1-2; possible D gene TRBD1, 5 bases. V was shortened by 7 bases and J by 11 bases, with 26 bases between the two germline ends. CDR1 SQVTM and CDR2 ANQGSEA come from the germline V gene. There are 14 residues in the CDR3. Here the CDR3 reads CSAERGEANFGYTF. CDR3 coding DNA: TGCAGCGCCGAGAGAGGGGAGGCTAACTTTGGTTACACCTTC.

Remarks on this clonotype: The CDR3 ends on some other residue instead of the conserved phenylalanine or tryptophan, so this is likely a read error. The DNA is omitted, as the CDR3 cannot be located on it reliably, and the CDR3 follows TCRdb's listing. The rearrangement joins TRBV6-2 or TRBV6-3 to TRBJ2-1. A total of 13 residues make up the CDR3, ends included. CDR1 and CDR2 (germline): MNHEY, SVGEGT. The CDR3 sequence: CASSSTTLHAEFL.

In this sample, this clonotype turned up many times. The gene calls are TRBV29-1 and TRBJ1-1; D ambiguous. Between the trimmed V and J ends, which lost 6 bases and 4 bases, there was a span of 18 bases. This CDR3 is built from 14 residues. CDR1 SQVTM and CDR2 ANQGSEA come from the germline V gene. The CDR3 spells CSVFSATRGTEAFF. The CDR3 DNA is TGCAGCGTGTTTTCTGCGACCCGGGGCACTGAAGCTTTCTTT.

Note on this clonotype: This clone may be a read error of a much larger clone one base away. The gene calls are TRBV5-1 and TRBJ1-1, with D hard to call. The CDR3 is made up of 14 amino acids. Per germline, CDR1 SGHRS and CDR2 YFSETQ. The CDR3 DNA sequence: TGCGCCAGCAGCTTGAGCAGGACGAACACTGAAACTTTCTTT. This codes for CASSLSRTNTETFF.

Note on this clonotype: The junction differs from germline at one of its ends, possibly a read error. The rearrangement links TRBV19 to TRBJ1-5, with 9 bases matching TRBD1. CDR1 is LNHDA, CDR2 SQIVND, per germline (reference sequence). CDR3 length: 16 residues. The CDR3 protein is CASSIVGGTGNQPHHF. The CDR3, as DNA: TGTGCTAGTAGTATAGTCGGCGGGACAGGGAATCAGCCCCATCATTTT.

Concerning this clonotype itself: A read error may produce the germline difference seen at one junction end. The chain employs TRBV20-1 and TRBJ2-5, with D unresolved. There are 13 residues in the CDR3. Germline CDR1 DFQATT, CDR2 SNEGSKA (reference sequence). The CDR3 DNA sequence: TGCCGTGCCGAATCCCAGCTTTATGAGACACAGTACTTC. Its translation: CRAESQLYETQYF.

Regarding this clonotype: Here the CDR3 omits its conserved ending phenylalanine or tryptophan, so a read error is the likely source. This chain connects TRBV4-1 to TRBJ1-1, with D perhaps matching TRBD1 (5 bases). Trimming removed 2 bases from V and 7 bases from J, with 20 bases in between. The CDR3 totals 16 residues. The V gene's germline CDR1 is MGHRA and CDR2 YSYEKL. The CDR3 is CASSQQGERVSIEAFS. The CDR3 bases are TGCGCCAGCAGCCAACAGGGAGAGAGAGTGAGCATTGAAGCTTTCTCT.

As to this clonotype: The CDR3 does not close with the conserved phenylalanine or tryptophan, likely indicating a read error. The rearrangement uses TRBV12-5 and TRBJ1-5; D is perhaps TRBD1 (5 bases). This CDR3 comprises 13 residues. Germline CDR1 is LGHNT and CDR2 is FRNRAP. DNA for the CDR3: TGTGGTAGTGGTTTTGACAGAAATCAGCGCCAGCATCTT. It codes for CGSGFDRNQRQHL.

The chain links TRBV20-1 to TRBJ1-2; D gene uncertain. V was clipped by 7 bases and J by 11 bases, with 17 bases between them. The CDR3 covers 11 residues. Germline V gene lookup returns CDR1 DFQATT and CDR2 SNEGSKA (reference sequence). CDR3 loop: CSVSQQVGYTF. In nucleotides, the CDR3 is TGCAGTGTTAGTCAGCAGGTTGGGTACACCTTC.

A remark on this clonotype: An end of the junction differs from the germline gene, which may be a read error. The chain recombines TRBV10-1 with TRBJ1-1, with D perhaps TRBD1 (5 bases). Germline loops: CDR1 WNHNN, CDR2 SYGVQD (reference sequence). This CDR3 comprises 13 residues. CDR3 sequence: CTSSAGQITEAFF. CDR3 DNA sequence: TGCACCAGCAGTGCAGGGCAGATCACTGAAGCTTTCTTT.

The rearrangement joins TRBV12-3 or TRBV12-4 to TRBJ1-5; D tentatively reads TRBD1 or TRBD2 (6 bases each). Gene TRBJ2-3 matches the end of the DNA better, so the J call may be wrong. The CDR3 consists of 16 residues. The CDR3, as DNA: TGTGCCAGTAGTACATATCGGGGGCAGGGCAATCAGCCCCAGTATTTT. Protein: CASSTYRGQGNQPQYF.

Points on this clonotype: An end of the junction differs from the germline gene, which may be a read error. This chain links TRBV20-1 with TRBJ2-7; 12 bases are shared with TRBD2. There are 16 residues in the CDR3. Germline assignment: CDR1 DFQATT and CDR2 SNEGSKA (reference sequence). The CDR3 region has the DNA TGCAGTGCCTCCACCGCTCTAGCGGGAGGGCTAAACGAACAGTACTTC. Amino acids: CSASTALAGGLNEQYF.

A remark on this clonotype: Compared with germline, one end of the junction differs, possibly owing to a read error. This chain links TRBV11-3 with TRBJ2-1; TRBD2 agrees at 12 bases. This CDR3 is 17 amino acids long. Germline CDR1 reads SGHNT; CDR2 reads YENEEA. This chain's CDR3 is CTSSLSLAGGHYNEQFF. CDR3 nucleotide sequence: TGTACCAGCAGCTTAAGTCTAGCGGGAGGGCACTACAATGAGCAGTTTTTC.

On this clonotype: The CDR3 carries no conserved terminal phenylalanine or tryptophan, so it likely arises from a read error. This chain connects TRBV29-1 to TRBJ2-1, with a possible D match to TRBD1 (6 bases). V was clipped by 4 bases and J by 8 bases, with 15 bases between them. Germline V gene lookup returns CDR1 SQVTM and CDR2 ANQGSEA. The CDR3 is 13 amino acids. The CDR3 coding sequence is TGCAGCGTTGTAACGACAGGATACGATGAGCAGTTCCTC. It yields the protein CSVVTTGYDEQFL.

Note on this clonotype: One junction end disagrees with the germline gene, perhaps due to a read error. This chain links TRBV4-2 with TRBJ1-4, with a tentative D call TRBD1 (6 bases). The CDR3 has 14 residues. Germline V lookup: CDR1 LGHNA, CDR2 YNFKEQ. This CDR3 reads CASSHTGTNEKLLF. The DNA for the CDR3 is TGTGCCAGCAGCCATACAGGGACTAATGAAAAACTGTTGTTT.